One and the same sample provided the 18 T cell receptor beta chains below, sequenced in a study of blood T cell repertoires in COVID-19. The data were produced by immunoSEQ multiplex PCR, yet TCRdb's version contains in-frame clones alone and is incomplete. The data show about 180,000 clones, about 83% seen once. Sequenced input: peripheral blood. These receptors were collected from a human donor in a cohort sampled during active COVID-19.

The rearrangement joins TRBV5-4 to TRBJ2-1; the match to TRBD1 covers 7 bases. The CDR3 contains 15 residues. Germline lookup yields CDR1 SGHNT and CDR2 YYREEE (reference sequence). Germline trimming cut 6 bases from V and 0 bases from J; bases unmatched to any gene: 6. CDR3: CASTGDRVSYNEQFF. In DNA, the CDR3 is TGTGCCAGCACCGGTGACAGGGTCTCCTACAATGAGCAGTTCTTC.

This clone was seen only a few times. The rearrangement joins TRBV9 to TRBJ1-1; 7 bases align to TRBD1. The junction had 7 bases not matched to a gene; V was cut back by 0 bases and J by 5 bases. CDR3 length: 15 amino acids. CDR1 and CDR2 (germline): SGDLS, YYNGEE. The DNA of the CDR3 is TGTGCCAGCAGCGTAGACCAGGGGGTTCGGACTGAAGCTTTCTTT. This encodes CASSVDQGVRTEAFF.

The CDR3 is CAIRGAPGGYTF. The CDR3 nucleotides are TGTGCCATCCGCGGGGCGCCTGGTGGCTACACCTTC. The chain recombines TRBV10-3 with TRBJ1-2, with D possibly TRBD1 on 5 matching bases. Germline V gives CDR1 ENHRY, CDR2 SYGVKD. Trimming pared 8 bases from V and 7 bases from J, leaving 14 bases between. The CDR3 length is 12 residues.

The chain joins TRBV27 to TRBJ1-1; TRBD1 aligns across 8 bases. The germline V gene encodes CDR1 MNHEY and CDR2 SMNVEV (reference sequence). Trimming took 4 bases from V and 9 from J; bases not matched to a gene: 10. This CDR3 region has 14 residues. CDR3 protein: CASSSGDRRFKAFF. CDR3 in DNA: TGTGCCAGCAGTTCGGGGGACAGGAGGTTTAAAGCTTTCTTT.

This sequence joins TRBV24-1 and TRBJ1-1, with D maybe TRBD1 (5 bases). Trimming stripped 4 bases from V and 2 bases from J, with 13 bases between. Germline CDR1 and CDR2: KGHDR and SFDVKD. The CDR3 spans 15 residues. CDR3 protein: CATSDHRRGNTEAFF. CDR3 nucleotides: TGTGCCACCAGTGACCATCGGAGGGGCAACACTGAAGCTTTCTTT.

This chain connects TRBV6-2 or TRBV6-3 to TRBJ1-1; tentative D call: TRBD1 (6 bases). Between the trimmed V and J ends, which lost 0 bases and 6 bases, there was a span of 11 bases. The CDR3 consists of 14 residues. Germline assignment: CDR1 MNHEY and CDR2 SVGEGT. CDR3 bases: TGTGCCAGCAGTTACTCGGTGGGGGCGGCTGAAGCTTTCTTT. Translation: CASSYSVGAAEAFF.

In its sample, this clone was seen a few times. This chain joins TRBV7-3 and TRBJ2-1; D is perhaps TRBD2 (5 bases). CDR1 and CDR2 (germline): SGHTA, FQGTGA. This CDR3 comprises 15 residues. Deletions cut 5 bases from V and 6 bases from J, with 17 bases between. The CDR3 region has the DNA TGTGCCAGCAGCCCTTCTCGGGATAAATTCAATGAGCAGTTCTTC. Its translation: CASSPSRDKFNEQFF.

V usage is TRBV6-6 and J usage is TRBJ1-4; D possibly corresponds to TRBD1 (5 bases). The CDR3 runs 14 residues. CDR1 is MNHNY and CDR2 is SVGAGI in the germline V gene (reference sequence). V was clipped by 4 bases and J by 12 bases, with 18 bases between them. For the CDR3, the DNA is TGTGCCAGCAGTTCCGTTGGGCCCAGGGAGGAACTGTTTTTT. Its protein is CASSSVGPREELFF.

This clone was picked up one time. The rearrangement links TRBV2 to TRBJ1-1, with TRBD1 matching over 7 bases. CDR1 is SNHLY and CDR2 is FYNNEI in the germline V gene. V was clipped by 6 bases and J by 7 bases; unmatched bases: 2. CDR3 length: 11 residues. The CDR3 spells CASSGDSEAFF. CDR3 bases: TGTGCCAGCAGCGGGGACAGTGAAGCTTTCTTT.

The chain joins TRBV28 to TRBJ2-7, with D possibly TRBD2 on 6 matching bases. With 8 bases removed from V and 7 bases from J, the gap between germline ends came to 15 bases. The germline V gene has CDR1 MDHEN and CDR2 SYDVKM. This CDR3 has 12 amino acids. The CDR3 loop is CASCWGGTEQYF. The CDR3 DNA sequence: TGTGCCAGCTGCTGGGGAGGTACGGAGCAGTACTTC.

This chain uses TRBV15 with TRBJ2-2, with D unclear. V was cut by 1 base and J by 4 bases, with 10 bases left in between. The germline V gene encodes CDR1 LNHNV and CDR2 YYDKDF (reference sequence). The CDR3 covers 15 residues. The DNA of the CDR3 is TGTGCCACCAGCAGAGGCGGCAGCGCCACCGGGGAGCTGTTTTTT. Residues: CATSRGGSATGELFF.

V is TRBV7-8 and J is TRBJ1-5; 10 bases map to TRBD1. V dropped 4 bases and J dropped 0; count of bases not matched to a gene: 6. The CDR3 is made up of 17 amino acids. Germline lookup yields CDR1 SGHVS and CDR2 FQNEAQ. CDR3 nucleotides: TGTGCCAGCAGCTCCCGGACAGGGGGATATAGCAATCAGCCCCAGCATTTT. It encodes CASSSRTGGYSNQPQHF.

This chain uses TRBV5-4 with TRBJ2-3; 8 bases fit TRBD2. Germline V gene sequence: CDR1 SGHNT, CDR2 YYREEE (reference sequence). Trimming took 4 bases from V and 2 from J; bases not matched to a gene: 12. The CDR3 has 17 amino acids. As DNA, the CDR3 is TGTGCCAGCAGCGTAGGCTCGGGCGGGGGGTCCACAGATACGCAGTATTTT. Translating gives CASSVGSGGGSTDTQYF.

The V call is TRBV6-2 or TRBV6-3, the J call TRBJ1-5; TRBD1 agrees at 11 bases. There are 15 residues in the CDR3. In germline, CDR1 is MNHEY, CDR2 SVGEGT. V lost 4 bases, J lost 4 bases, and 3 bases stayed unmatched. This CDR3 reads CASSWGTGGNQPQHF. DNA for the CDR3: TGTGCCAGCAGTTGGGGGACAGGGGGGAATCAGCCCCAGCATTTT.

This clone was recorded once. V usage is TRBV18 and J usage is TRBJ2-1; 12 positions match TRBD2. CDR3 size: 17 residues. CDR1 and CDR2 from the germline V gene are KGHSH and LQKENI. V lost 6 bases to trimming and J lost 7 bases; unmatched junction nucleotides: 13. In DNA form, the CDR3 reads TGTGCCAGCTCGCCCAGACTAGCGGGGGCCCTATGGAATGAGCAGTTCTTC. This sequence encodes CASSPRLAGALWNEQFF.

J is TRBJ1-2 and V is TRBV3-1 (or the pseudogene TRBV3-2); D is uncertain. This CDR3 has 16 residues. Germline CDR1 LGHDT, CDR2 YNNKEL (reference sequence). The V end lost 4 bases, the J end lost 6 bases, and 21 bases lay between the germline ends. For the CDR3, the DNA is TGTGCCAGCAGCCGGTTAAATCTGCCTAGGTTAGATGGCTACACCTTC. It yields the protein CASSRLNLPRLDGYTF.

The chain carries TRBV19 and TRBJ1-5, with a possible D match to TRBD1 (5 bases). Germline-derived CDR1 and CDR2 are LNHDA and SQIVND (reference sequence). V lost 11 bases and J 5 bases, leaving 16 bases between the germline ends. The CDR3 totals 13 residues. This CDR3 reads CAGASGPYQPQHF. DNA for the CDR3: TGTGCCGGGGCCTCAGGCCCCTATCAGCCCCAGCATTTT.

This sequence joins TRBV6-5 and TRBJ1-1, with TRBD1 matching 7 bases. V lost 0 bases and J lost 0; bases outside the gene matches: 4. Germline-derived CDR1 and CDR2 are MNHEY and SVGAGI. The CDR3 has 16 amino acids. The DNA of the CDR3 is TGTGCCAGCAGTTACTCGATAGGGGGCATGAACACTGAAGCTTTCTTT. It is translated as CASSYSIGGMNTEAFF.